Listed below are T cell receptor beta chains from one sample, sequenced in a study of T-cell reconstitution after alpha-beta-depleted transplantation in children. TCRdb independently ran MiXCR on the PCR reads; one entry per CDR3 protein. The sample lists about 610,000 distinct CDR3 sequences, about 10% seen once, with approximately 4.1% in the top ten. This specimen was PBMCs from the stem cell graft donor, taken from the stem cell graft. Every receptor here comes from a human donor who donated a stem cell graft to a child with acute myeloid leukemia. Each CDR3 is given with its conserved first and last residue. The order of the fields is CDR3 protein, CDR3 DNA, clone size, J gene, V gene, D gene. The D gene is left open where the match is weak. Not every row has a clone size; where given, it reads once, few, many or a size class.

CASSLRGLPDEKAFF TGTGCCAGCAGTCTGCGTGGGCTACCCGACGAAAAAGCTTTCTTT . TRBJ1-1 TRBV27 .
CASSPSGMGTDTQYF TGTGCCAGCAGTCCTAGCGGGATGGGCACAGATACGCAGTATTTT many TRBJ2-3 TRBV12-3/TRBV12-4 TRBD2
CASSLRVTKNIQYF TGCGCCAGCAGCTTGAGGGTTACCAAAAACATTCAGTACTTC few TRBJ2-4 TRBV5-1 .
CATSRDQGYNEQFF TGTGCCACCAGCAGAGATCAAGGTTACAATGAGCAGTTCTTC once TRBJ2-1 TRBV15 .
CSAPTRLVSYNEQFF TGCAGTGCTCCTACTCGACTAGTCTCCTACAATGAGCAGTTCTTC few TRBJ2-1 TRBV20-1 .
CSAGGSPYNEQFF TGCAGTGCTGGGGGGAGCCCCTACAATGAGCAGTTCTTC many TRBJ2-1 TRBV20-1 .
CASRPGLLNQPQHF TGTGCCAGCAGGCCGGGACTCCTCAATCAGCCCCAGCATTTT many TRBJ1-5 TRBV12-3/TRBV12-4 .
CASSLRGDSNEQFF TGTGCCAGCAGCCTGAGAGGGGATTCAAATGAGCAGTTCTTC few TRBJ2-1 TRBV9 .
CASSSDSITYEQYF TGCGCCAGCAGCTCGGATTCCATAACCTACGAGCAGTACTTC . TRBJ2-7 TRBV5-1 .
CASTTRVGSNQPQHF TGTGCCAGCACCACTAGGGTGGGGTCCAACCAGCCCCAGCATTTT . TRBJ1-5 TRBV12-3/TRBV12-4 .